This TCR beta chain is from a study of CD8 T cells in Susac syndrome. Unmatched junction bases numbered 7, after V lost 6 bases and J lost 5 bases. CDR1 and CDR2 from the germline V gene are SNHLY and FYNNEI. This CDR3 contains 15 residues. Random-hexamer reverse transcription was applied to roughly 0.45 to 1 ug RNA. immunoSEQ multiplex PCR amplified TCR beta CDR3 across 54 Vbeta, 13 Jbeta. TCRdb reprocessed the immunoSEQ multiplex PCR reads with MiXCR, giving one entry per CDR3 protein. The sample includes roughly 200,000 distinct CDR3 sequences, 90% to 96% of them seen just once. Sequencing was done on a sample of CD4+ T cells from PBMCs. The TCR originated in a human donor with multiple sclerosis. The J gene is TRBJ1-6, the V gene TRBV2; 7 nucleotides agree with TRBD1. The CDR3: CASRSGQINNSPLHF. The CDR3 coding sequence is TGTGCCAGCAGATCGGGACAGATTAATAATTCACCCCTCCACTTT.